This TCR beta chain was profiled in a study of T cells in localized non-small cell lung cancer. Trimming took 6 bases from V and 5 from J, leaving 17 bases between them. The CDR3 consists of 15 residues. CDR1 is LNHDA, CDR2 SQIVND, per germline (reference sequence). The study's findings and limits: The tumor had only one region sequenced, so heterogeneity remains possible. Clonality peaked in uninvolved adjacent lung rather than tumor. Appearances in adjacent lung were noted for a median 57 of the top 100 tumor clones. An association was observed between higher blood T cell density and longer overall survival.

Assay: immunoSEQ multiplex PCR; the TCRdb copy retains only in-frame clones and omits some. Here the sample spans about 18,000 clones, approximately 82% being singletons. Regarding this clone: Antigen unknown.

This TCR was sampled from a female donor older than 55 with stage I lung adenocarcinoma. Sequencing used peripheral blood, obtained before any cancer treatment. The V gene is TRBV19, the J gene TRBJ1-5; D call uncertain. The CDR3 spells CASRKGFPLHQPQHF. Here the CDR3 DNA reads TGTGCCAGTAGAAAGGGCTTCCCCCTCCATCAGCCCCAGCATTTT.